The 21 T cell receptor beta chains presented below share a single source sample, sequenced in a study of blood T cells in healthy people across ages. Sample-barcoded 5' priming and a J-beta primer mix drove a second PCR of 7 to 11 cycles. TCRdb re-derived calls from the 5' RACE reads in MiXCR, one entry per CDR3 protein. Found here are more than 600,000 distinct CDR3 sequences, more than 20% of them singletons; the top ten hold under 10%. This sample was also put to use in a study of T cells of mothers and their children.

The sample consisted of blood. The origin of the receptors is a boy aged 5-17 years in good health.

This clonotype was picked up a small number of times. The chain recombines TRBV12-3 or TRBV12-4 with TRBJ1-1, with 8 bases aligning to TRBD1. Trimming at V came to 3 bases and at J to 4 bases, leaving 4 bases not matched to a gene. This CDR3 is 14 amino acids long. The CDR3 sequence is CASSLDRVSTEAFF. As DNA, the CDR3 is TGTGCCAGCAGTTTGGACAGGGTGAGCACTGAAGCTTTCTTT.

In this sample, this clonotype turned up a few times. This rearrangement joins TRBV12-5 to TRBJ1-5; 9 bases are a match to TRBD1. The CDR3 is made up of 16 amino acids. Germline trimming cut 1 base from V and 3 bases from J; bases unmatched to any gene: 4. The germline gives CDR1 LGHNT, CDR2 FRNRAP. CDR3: CASGLDRGPFNQPQHF. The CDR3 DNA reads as TGTGCTAGTGGTTTGGACAGGGGGCCATTCAATCAGCCCCAGCATTTT.

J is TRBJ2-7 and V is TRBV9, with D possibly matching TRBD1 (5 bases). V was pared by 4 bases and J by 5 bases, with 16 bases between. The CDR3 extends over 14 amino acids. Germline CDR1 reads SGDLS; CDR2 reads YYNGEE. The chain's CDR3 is CASSFGQQNHEQYF. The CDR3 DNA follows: TGTGCCAGCAGCTTCGGACAACAAAACCACGAGCAGTACTTC. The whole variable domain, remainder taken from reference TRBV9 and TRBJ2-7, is DSGVTQTPKHLITATGQRVTLRCSPRSGDLSVYWYQQSLDQGLQFLIQYYNGEERAKGNILERFSAQQFPDLHSELNLSSLELGDSALYFCASSFGQQNHEQYFGPGTRLTVT.

The CDR3 sequence: CSVESKWARAQETQYF. CDR3 bases: TGCAGCGTTGAAAGCAAGTGGGCACGAGCCCAAGAGACCCAGTACTTC. This chain links TRBV29-1 with TRBJ2-5; D uncertain. Germline V gene data show CDR1 as SQVTM and CDR2 as ANQGSEA. This CDR3 comprises 16 residues. V was shortened by 2 bases and J by 1 base, with 17 bases between the two germline ends.

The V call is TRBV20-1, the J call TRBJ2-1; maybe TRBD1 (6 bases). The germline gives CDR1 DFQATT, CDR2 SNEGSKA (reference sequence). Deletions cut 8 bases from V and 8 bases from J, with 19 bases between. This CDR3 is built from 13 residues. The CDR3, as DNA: TGCAGTTTAAGGCAGGGGAGAGCCGATGAGCAGTTCTTC. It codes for CSLRQGRADEQFF.

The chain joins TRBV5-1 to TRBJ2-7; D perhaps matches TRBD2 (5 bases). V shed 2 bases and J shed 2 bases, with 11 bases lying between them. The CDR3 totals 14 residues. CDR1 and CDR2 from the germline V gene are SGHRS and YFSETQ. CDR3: CASSFRGSAYEQYF. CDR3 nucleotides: TGCGCCAGCAGCTTTAGAGGGAGCGCCTACGAGCAGTACTTC.

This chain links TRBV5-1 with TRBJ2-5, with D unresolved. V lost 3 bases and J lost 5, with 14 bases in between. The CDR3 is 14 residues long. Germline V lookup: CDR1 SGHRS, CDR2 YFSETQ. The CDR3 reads CASSSSVRQETQYF. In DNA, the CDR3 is TGCGCCAGCAGCTCCTCGGTCCGGCAGGAGACCCAGTACTTC.

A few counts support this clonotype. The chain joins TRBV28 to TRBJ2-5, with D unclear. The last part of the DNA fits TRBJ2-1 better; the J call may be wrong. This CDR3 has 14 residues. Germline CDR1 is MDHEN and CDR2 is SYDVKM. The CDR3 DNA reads TGTGCCAGCAGTCACCGACTGGCCTCGAATGAGCAGTTCTTC. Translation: CASSHRLASNEQFF.

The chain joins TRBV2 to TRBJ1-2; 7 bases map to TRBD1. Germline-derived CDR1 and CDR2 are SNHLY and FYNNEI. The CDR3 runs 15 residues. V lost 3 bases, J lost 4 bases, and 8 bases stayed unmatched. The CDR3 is CASSDGGGAGYGYTF. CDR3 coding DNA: TGTGCCAGCAGTGATGGAGGGGGCGCGGGCTATGGCTACACCTTC. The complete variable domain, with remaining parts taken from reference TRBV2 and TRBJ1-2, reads EPEVTQTPSHQVTQMGQEVILRCVPISNHLYFYWYRQILGQKVEFLVSFYNNEISEKSEIFDDQFSVERPDGSNFTLKIRSTKLEDSAMYFCASSDGGGAGYGYTFGSGTRLTVV.

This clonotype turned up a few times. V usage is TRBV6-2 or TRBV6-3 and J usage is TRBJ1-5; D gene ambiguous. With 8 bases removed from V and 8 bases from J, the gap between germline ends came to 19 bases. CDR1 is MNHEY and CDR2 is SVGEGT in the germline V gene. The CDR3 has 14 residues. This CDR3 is CASRFPGVVEPQHF. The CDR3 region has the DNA TGTGCCAGCCGGTTCCCGGGCGTCGTAGAGCCCCAGCATTTT.

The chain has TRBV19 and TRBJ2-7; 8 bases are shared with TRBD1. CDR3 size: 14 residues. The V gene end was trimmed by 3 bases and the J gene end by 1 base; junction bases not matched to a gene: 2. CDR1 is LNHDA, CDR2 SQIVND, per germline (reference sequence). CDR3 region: CASSIDRGSYEQYF. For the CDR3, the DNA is TGTGCCAGTAGTATCGACAGGGGATCCTACGAGCAGTACTTC. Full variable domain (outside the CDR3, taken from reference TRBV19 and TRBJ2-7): DGGITQSPKYLFRKEGQNVTLSCEQNLNHDAMYWYRQDPGQGLRLIYYSQIVNDFQKGDIAEGYSVSREKKESFPLTVTSAQKNPTAFYLCASSIDRGSYEQYFGPGTRLTVT.

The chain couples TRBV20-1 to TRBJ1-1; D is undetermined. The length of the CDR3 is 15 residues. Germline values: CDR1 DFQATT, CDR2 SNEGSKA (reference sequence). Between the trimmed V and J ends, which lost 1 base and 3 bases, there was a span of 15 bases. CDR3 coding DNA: TGCAGTGCTAGAGGGATTTCTCTCTCGGACACTGAAGCTTTCTTT. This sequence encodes CSARGISLSDTEAFF.

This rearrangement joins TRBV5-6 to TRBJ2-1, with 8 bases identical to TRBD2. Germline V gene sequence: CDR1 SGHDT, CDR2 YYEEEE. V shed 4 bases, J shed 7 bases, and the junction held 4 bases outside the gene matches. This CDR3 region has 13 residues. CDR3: CASSGLAENEQFF. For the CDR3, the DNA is TGTGCCAGCAGCGGACTAGCCGAGAATGAGCAGTTCTTC.

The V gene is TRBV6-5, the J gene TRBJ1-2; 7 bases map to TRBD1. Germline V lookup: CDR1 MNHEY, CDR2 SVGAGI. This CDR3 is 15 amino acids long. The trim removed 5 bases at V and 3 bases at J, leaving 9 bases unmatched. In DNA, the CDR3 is TGTGCCAGCAGTCTCGGGGGTCAGGGGGACTATGGCTACACCTTC. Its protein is CASSLGGQGDYGYTF.

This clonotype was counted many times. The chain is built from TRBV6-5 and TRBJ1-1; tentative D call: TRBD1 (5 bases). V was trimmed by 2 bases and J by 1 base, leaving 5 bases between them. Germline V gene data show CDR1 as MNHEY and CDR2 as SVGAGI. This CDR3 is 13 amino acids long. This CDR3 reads CASSYGGNTEAFF. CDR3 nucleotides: TGTGCCAGCAGTTACGGGGGGAACACTGAAGCTTTCTTT.

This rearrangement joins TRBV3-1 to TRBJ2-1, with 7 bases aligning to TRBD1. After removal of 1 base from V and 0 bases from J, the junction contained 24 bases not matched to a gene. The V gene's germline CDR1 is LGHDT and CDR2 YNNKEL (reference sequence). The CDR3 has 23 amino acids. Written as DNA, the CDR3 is TGTGCCAGCAGCCAAGTAGTAGGGATTAGCAGGGGGTCTCCGCGGAGCTCCTACAATGAGCAGTTCTTC. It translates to CASSQVVGISRGSPRSSYNEQFF.

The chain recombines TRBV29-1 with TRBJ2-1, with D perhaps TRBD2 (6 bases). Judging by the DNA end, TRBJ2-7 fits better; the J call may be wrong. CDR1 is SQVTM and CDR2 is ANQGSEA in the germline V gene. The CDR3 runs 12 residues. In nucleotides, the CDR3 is TGCAGCGTTGACTCCGGGGGCTACGAGCAGTACTTC. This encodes CSVDSGGYEQYF.

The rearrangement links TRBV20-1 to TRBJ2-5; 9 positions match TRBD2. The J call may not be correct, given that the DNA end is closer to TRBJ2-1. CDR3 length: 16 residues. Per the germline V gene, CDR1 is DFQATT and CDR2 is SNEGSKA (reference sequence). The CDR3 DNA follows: TGCAGTGCTAGAGACCTGCGCGGGGGGGAAATCTATGAGCAGTTCTTC. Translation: CSARDLRGGEIYEQFF.

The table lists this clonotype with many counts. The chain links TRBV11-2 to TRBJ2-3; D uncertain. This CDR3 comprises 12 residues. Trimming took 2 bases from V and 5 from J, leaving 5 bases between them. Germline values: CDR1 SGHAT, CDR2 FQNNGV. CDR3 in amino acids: CASSLLRDTQYF. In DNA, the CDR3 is TGTGCCAGCAGCTTACTGCGAGATACGCAGTATTTT. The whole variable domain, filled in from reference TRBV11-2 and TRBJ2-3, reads EAGVAQSPRYKIIEKRQSVAFWCNPISGHATLYWYQQILGQGPKLLIQFQNNGVVDDSQLPKDRFSAERLKGVDSTLKIQPAKLEDSAVYLCASSLLRDTQYFGPGTRLTVL.

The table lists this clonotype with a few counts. CDR3 in amino acids: CASSLAKRHQETQYF. The CDR3 bases are TGTGCCAGCAGCTTAGCAAAGCGGCATCAAGAGACCCAGTACTTC. The chain combines TRBV7-9 with TRBJ2-5; TRBD2 might be the D (5 bases). Germline V gene lookup returns CDR1 SEHNR and CDR2 FQNEAQ (reference sequence). V was clipped by 0 bases and J by 2 bases, with 10 bases between them. CDR3 length: 15 amino acids. Full variable domain (rest looked up from reference TRBV7-9 and TRBJ2-5): DTGVSQNPRHKITKRGQNVTFRCDPISEHNRLYWYRQTLGQGPEFLTYFQNEAQLEKSRLLSDRFSAERPKGSFSTLEIQRTEQGDSAMYLCASSLAKRHQETQYFGPGTRLLVL.

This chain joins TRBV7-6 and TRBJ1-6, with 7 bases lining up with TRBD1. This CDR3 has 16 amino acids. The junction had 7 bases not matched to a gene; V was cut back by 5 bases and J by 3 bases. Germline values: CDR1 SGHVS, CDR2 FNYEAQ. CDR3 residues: CASSAGTDFYNSPLHF. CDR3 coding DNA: TGTGCCAGCAGCGCCGGGACAGACTTCTATAATTCACCCCTCCACTTT.